A single sample gave rise to the 26 T cell receptor beta chains below, sequenced in a study of blood T cell repertoires in COVID-19. Method: immunoSEQ multiplex PCR; TCRdb's copy keeps in-frame clones and lacks some. This table has more than 200,000 clones, approximately 90% appearing once. The specimen was peripheral blood. The receptors shown here come from a woman between 50 and 59 years old with COVID-19, enrolled during active disease.

This chain joins TRBV5-1 and TRBJ2-1, with 11 bases identical to TRBD2. The CDR3 runs 16 residues. Trimming took 0 bases from V and 5 from J; bases not matched to a gene: 4. The germline CDR1 and CDR2 sequences are SGHRS and YFSETQ. CDR3 region: CASSLAASGGNNEQFF. The CDR3 DNA is TGCGCCAGCAGCTTGGCTGCTAGCGGGGGGAACAATGAGCAGTTCTTC.

This clone has just a few counts. One end of the junction fails to match germline, which may point to a read error. The chain is built from TRBV7-9 and TRBJ1-2; tentative D call: TRBD1 (6 bases). Looked up from germline, CDR1 is SEHNR and CDR2 is FQNEAQ (reference sequence). The CDR3 extends over 11 amino acids. CDR3 DNA sequence: TGTGCCAGCAGCCACAAGGGGGACTACTACTTC. Its protein is CASSHKGDYYF.

The chain is built from TRBV5-1 and TRBJ2-1, with D possibly being TRBD2 (6 bases). Germline V gene sequence: CDR1 SGHRS, CDR2 YFSETQ. This CDR3 spans 14 amino acids. The ends were cut back, 2 bases at V and 5 bases at J, with 11 bases in the middle. CDR3 nucleotides: TGCGCCAGCAGCTTTCGCGGGGTGGACAATGAGCAGTTCTTC. It translates to CASSFRGVDNEQFF.

The chain employs TRBV6-4 and TRBJ2-3, with D maybe TRBD2 (7 bases). CDR3 size: 15 residues. V was clipped by 4 bases and J by 1 base, with 12 bases between them. The germline V gene encodes CDR1 MRHNA and CDR2 SNTAGT. CDR3 residues: CASSGGGRGTDTQYF. DNA of the CDR3: TGTGCCAGCAGTGGGGGGGGGCGAGGCACAGATACGCAGTATTTT.

The V and J genes are TRBV5-4 and TRBJ1-4, with 8 nucleotides matching TRBD1. The length of the CDR3 is 14 residues. V was pared by 4 bases and J by 7 bases, with 6 bases of the junction left unmatched. Germline CDR1 SGHNT, CDR2 YYREEE (reference sequence). Written as DNA, the CDR3 is TGTGCCAGCAGCGACAAGACAGGGGTTGAAAAACTGTTTTTT. Protein sequence: CASSDKTGVEKLFF.

The chain links TRBV5-4 to TRBJ1-2; no definite D call. Trimming took 0 bases from V and 4 from J, leaving 7 bases between them. Germline CDR1 SGHNT, CDR2 YYREEE (reference sequence). The CDR3 sequence is 13 residues long. The CDR3 nucleotides are TGTGCCAGCAGCTTGGACACCAGCTATGGCTACACCTTC. Residues: CASSLDTSYGYTF.

CDR3 DNA sequence: TGTGCCAGCAGCCCCAGGGACAGGGGGAATGAAAAACTGTTTTTT. Translating it yields CASSPRDRGNEKLFF. The chain recombines TRBV6-5 with TRBJ1-4; 11 bases are a match to TRBD1. Germline lookup yields CDR1 MNHEY and CDR2 SVGAGI. V dropped 6 bases and J dropped 5; count of bases not matched to a gene: 5. The CDR3 is 15 amino acids.

V gene TRBV9 combines with J gene TRBJ2-7; D might be TRBD1 (5 bases). This CDR3 comprises 15 residues. V gave up 0 bases and J gave up 5 bases, with 15 bases separating them. Per the germline V gene, CDR1 is SGDLS and CDR2 is YYNGEE. CDR3 sequence (DNA): TGTGCCAGCAGCGTAGAGCCCCTCCAGGGCCACGAGCAGTACTTC. This encodes CASSVEPLQGHEQYF.

As DNA, the CDR3 is TGTGCCAGCAGTCGATTCCGGGGGGATACGCAGTATTTT. This gives the protein CASSRFRGDTQYF. The genes are TRBV12-3 or TRBV12-4 and TRBJ2-3; D may be TRBD2 (6 bases). This CDR3 has 13 residues. Trimming cost V 5 bases and J 6 bases, with 12 bases left between them.

J is TRBJ2-7 and V is TRBV27, with 7 bases aligning to TRBD1. CDR3 size: 13 residues. V shed 6 bases and J 4 bases; nucleotides not matched to a gene: 6. Germline assignment: CDR1 MNHEY and CDR2 SMNVEV (reference sequence). The CDR3 sequence: CASRTGAYYEQYF. CDR3 in DNA: TGTGCCAGCAGAACAGGGGCCTATTACGAGCAGTACTTC.

The rearrangement links TRBV19 to TRBJ1-1; D might be TRBD1 (6 bases). CDR1 is LNHDA and CDR2 is SQIVND in the germline V gene (reference sequence). CDR3 length: 12 residues. V lost 5 bases and J 11 bases, leaving 15 bases between the germline ends. As DNA, the CDR3 is TGTGCCAGTAGTTACCCCGGGACATGGGCTTTCTTT. This encodes CASSYPGTWAFF.

The V gene is TRBV4-1, the J gene TRBJ1-1; 7 nucleotides agree with TRBD1. Germline assignment: CDR1 MGHRA and CDR2 YSYEKL. The CDR3 spans 16 residues. The trim removed 0 bases at V and 6 bases at J, leaving 10 bases unmatched. CDR3 in DNA: TGCGCCAGCAGCCAAGAAAGCACCAGGGGGTCGTCTGAAGCTTTCTTT. This sequence encodes CASSQESTRGSSEAFF.

The rearrangement uses TRBV7-9 and TRBJ1-5, with a weak D call TRBD1 (5 bases). The CDR3 totals 17 residues. Between the trimmed V and J ends, which lost 2 bases and 0 bases, there was a span of 14 bases. Germline CDR1 is SEHNR and CDR2 is FQNEAQ (reference sequence). CDR3: CASSLPSRVNSNQPQHF. CDR3 coding DNA: TGTGCCAGCAGCTTACCCTCCAGGGTCAATAGCAATCAGCCCCAGCATTTT. The full variable domain, rest sourced from reference TRBV7-9 and TRBJ1-5, is DTGVSQNPRHKITKRGQNVTFRCDPISEHNRLYWYRQTLGQGPEFLTYFQNEAQLEKSRLLSDRFSAERPKGSFSTLEIQRTEQGDSAMYLCASSLPSRVNSNQPQHFGDGTRLSIL.

Written as DNA, the CDR3 is TGTGCCAGCAGCTTAGTAGAGGCGTATGAGGGGGCAAGCGAGCAGTACTTC. Its translation is CASSLVEAYEGASEQYF. The gene calls are TRBV11-3 and TRBJ2-7; 7 positions match TRBD1. This CDR3 spans 17 amino acids. With V trimmed by 1 base and J by 6 bases, 15 bases remained unmatched. CDR1 SGHNT and CDR2 YENEEA come from the germline V gene.

The chain is built from TRBV9 and TRBJ1-3; TRBD1 matches at 9 bases. The CDR3 is 18 amino acids. The V and J ends lost 0 bases and 0 bases, in that order; junction bases with no gene match: 7. CDR1 is SGDLS, CDR2 YYNGEE, per germline. CDR3 DNA sequence: TGTGCCAGCAGCGTAGTCCCTGACAGGGGGAACTCTGGAAACACCATATATTTT. Its translation: CASSVVPDRGNSGNTIYF.

V is TRBV3-1 (or the pseudogene TRBV3-2) and J is TRBJ1-5; D remains unclear. The germline V gene has CDR1 LGHDT and CDR2 YNNKEL (reference sequence). The CDR3 extends over 13 amino acids. Trimming took off 4 bases at V and 7 bases at J, with 11 bases between the two ends. The CDR3 DNA reads TGTGCCAGCAGCCCCCCGACGGGGCAGCCCCAGCATTTT. Its translation is CASSPPTGQPQHF.

This clone was found once. The chain recombines TRBV27 with TRBJ2-3, with 11 bases fitting TRBD2. The CDR3 length is 14 residues. The germline V gene encodes CDR1 MNHEY and CDR2 SMNVEV (reference sequence). V shed 2 bases and J 13 bases; nucleotides not matched to a gene: 8. CDR3 protein: CASSLIGLAGDEYF. In nucleotides, the CDR3 is TGTGCCAGCAGTTTAATAGGACTAGCGGGTGACGAGTATTTT.

The J gene is TRBJ1-2, the V gene TRBV11-2; D is undetermined. The germline V gene encodes CDR1 SGHAT and CDR2 FQNNGV. The CDR3 is made up of 16 amino acids. V was cut by 5 bases and J by 1 base, with 17 bases left in between. CDR3 amino acids: CASSLNTAYLNYGYTF. Here the CDR3 DNA reads TGTGCCAGCAGCCTAAATACAGCCTACCTTAACTATGGCTACACCTTC.

The genes are TRBV7-2 and TRBJ2-1; the D gene is possibly TRBD2 (5 bases). V lost 6 bases and J lost 10, with 13 bases in between. The CDR3 runs to 12 residues. Germline loops: CDR1 SGHTA, CDR2 FQGNSA. Here the CDR3 reads CASSAMRVEQFF. The CDR3 region has the DNA TGTGCCAGCAGTGCCATGAGGGTGGAGCAGTTCTTC.

The J gene is TRBJ1-1, the V gene TRBV5-5; the D gene is possibly TRBD1 (6 bases). CDR1 and CDR2 (germline): SGHKS, YYEKEE (reference sequence). Between the trimmed V and J ends, which lost 2 bases and 7 bases, there was a span of 15 bases. The CDR3 length is 14 residues. The DNA of the CDR3 is TGTGCCAGCAGCTTTATGGGGGGGGCCCTTGAAGCTTTCTTT. Its protein product is CASSFMGGALEAFF. The whole variable domain, filled in from reference TRBV5-5 and TRBJ1-1, reads DAGVTQSPTHLIKTRGQQVTLRCSPISGHKSVSWYQQVLGQGPQFIFQYYEKEERGRGNFPDRFSARQFPNYSSELNVNALLLGDSALYLCASSFMGGALEAFFGQGTRLTVV.

This sequence joins TRBV30 and TRBJ2-2, with TRBD1 matching over 8 bases. CDR3 length: 15 residues. Germline V gene sequence: CDR1 GTSNPN, CDR2 SVGIG (reference sequence). Trimming at V came to 4 bases and at J to 1 base, leaving 5 bases not matched to a gene. The CDR3 is CAWTPGTGNTGELFF. The CDR3 DNA reads TGTGCCTGGACGCCTGGGACAGGGAACACCGGGGAGCTGTTTTTT.

Regarding this clone: The same CDR3 arises from other DNA sequences in this sample as well. The chain is built from TRBV5-1 and TRBJ1-1; no definite D call. The CDR3 is 13 residues long. V lost 4 bases to trimming and J lost 1 base, with 8 bases between them. Germline loops: CDR1 SGHRS, CDR2 YFSETQ. The CDR3, as DNA: TGCGCCAGCAGCCTGGAGCCGAACACTGAAGCTTTCTTT. Its translation is CASSLEPNTEAFF.

The gene calls are TRBV3-1 (or the pseudogene TRBV3-2) and TRBJ2-5; 13 bases are shared with TRBD2. Germline V CDR1 and CDR2: LGHDT, YNNKEL (reference sequence). With 0 bases clipped from V and 5 bases from J, the junction kept 9 bases outside the gene matches. The CDR3 runs to 18 residues. In nucleotides, the CDR3 is TGTGCCAGCAGCCAAGATAGGACTAGCGGGGGTTTTGGGGAGACCCAGTACTTC. Translated: CASSQDRTSGGFGETQYF.

The chain is built from TRBV14 and TRBJ2-2; 8 bases match TRBD1. Germline trimming cut 4 bases from V and 6 bases from J; bases unmatched to any gene: 4. The germline gives CDR1 SGHDN, CDR2 FVKESK. This CDR3 region has 14 residues. This CDR3 reads CASSRRQGPGELFF. The CDR3 DNA sequence: TGTGCCAGCAGCCGCCGACAGGGGCCCGGGGAGCTGTTTTTT.

V gene TRBV7-2 combines with J gene TRBJ2-7, with 7 positions matching TRBD1. The trim removed 4 bases at V and 2 bases at J, leaving 5 bases unmatched. This CDR3 has 14 amino acids. Germline V gene lookup returns CDR1 SGHTA and CDR2 FQGNSA. CDR3 DNA sequence: TGTGCCAGCAGCTCGGGACAGCGGCCCTACGAGCAGTACTTC. Translation: CASSSGQRPYEQYF.

This clone was seen ten or more times. The chain is built from TRBV15 and TRBJ1-4, with 9 nucleotides matching TRBD1. The CDR3 is 15 residues long. Trimming at V came to 2 bases and at J to 5 bases, leaving 3 bases not matched to a gene. CDR1 and CDR2 (germline): LNHNV, YYDKDF (reference sequence). The CDR3 DNA is TGTGCCACCAGCAGACAGGACAGGGGAAATGAAAAACTGTTTTTT. Translation gives CATSRQDRGNEKLFF.